The clone carrying this T cell receptor beta chain was detected only a few times. Its specificity is not known. Libraries were made from TCR beta cDNA, and they carried unique molecular identifiers. Input amounts of 1 to 10 million T cells were used. These gave 500,000 or so cDNA molecules, so each molecule approximated one T cell. TCRdb re-called the PCR reads through MiXCR, storing one row per CDR3 protein. This sample has roughly 410,000 distinct CDR3 sequences, with roughly 38% found just once. The entry originates in a study of post-analysis software for immune sequencing data. The study, taken as a whole, reports: Roughly 5 TRBV segments occurring more often in patients than controls included TRBV5-6, TRBV5-1 and TRBV20-1. In multiple sclerosis, normalized Chao1 diversity was significantly below that of controls.

Trimming cost V 3 bases and J 8 bases, with 16 bases left between them. CDR3 length equals 14 residues. This TCR came from a girl aged 10-17 years with multiple sclerosis. The V gene is TRBV12-3 or TRBV12-4, the J gene TRBJ1-2; no firm D call. The sequenced material came from blood. The CDR3 DNA follows: TGTGCCAGCAGTTTGGAGCCCATTAATCAGGGCTACACCTTC. This gives the protein CASSLEPINQGYTF.